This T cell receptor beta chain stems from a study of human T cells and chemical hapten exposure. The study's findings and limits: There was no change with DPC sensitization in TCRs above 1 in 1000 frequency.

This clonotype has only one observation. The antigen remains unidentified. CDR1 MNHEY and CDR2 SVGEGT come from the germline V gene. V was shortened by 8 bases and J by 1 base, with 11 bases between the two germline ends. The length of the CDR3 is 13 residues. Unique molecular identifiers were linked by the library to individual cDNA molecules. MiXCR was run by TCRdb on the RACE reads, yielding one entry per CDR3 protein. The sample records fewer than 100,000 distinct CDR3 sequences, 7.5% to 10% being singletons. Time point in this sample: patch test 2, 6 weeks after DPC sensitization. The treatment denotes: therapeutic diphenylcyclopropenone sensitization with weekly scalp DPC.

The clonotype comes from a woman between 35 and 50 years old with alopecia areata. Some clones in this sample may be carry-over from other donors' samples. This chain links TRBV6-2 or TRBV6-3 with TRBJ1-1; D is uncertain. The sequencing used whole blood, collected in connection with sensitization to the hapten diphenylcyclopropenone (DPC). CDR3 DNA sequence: TGTGCCAGCCAGGTGTTAGAGAACACTGAAGCTTTCTTT. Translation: CASQVLENTEAFF.